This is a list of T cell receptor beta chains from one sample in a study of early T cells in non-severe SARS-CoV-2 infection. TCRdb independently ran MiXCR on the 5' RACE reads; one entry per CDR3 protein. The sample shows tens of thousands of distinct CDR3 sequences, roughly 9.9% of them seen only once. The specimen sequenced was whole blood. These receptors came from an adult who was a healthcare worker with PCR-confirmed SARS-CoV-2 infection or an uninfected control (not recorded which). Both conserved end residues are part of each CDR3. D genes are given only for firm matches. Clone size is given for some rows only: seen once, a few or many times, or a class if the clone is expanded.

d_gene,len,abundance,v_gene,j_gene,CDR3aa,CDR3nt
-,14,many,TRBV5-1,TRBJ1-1,CASSSSPLDTEAFF,TGCGCCAGCAGCTCCTCCCCCCTCGACACTGAAGCTTTCTTT
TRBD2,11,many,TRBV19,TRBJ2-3,CASSIGGAIDF,TGTGCCAGTAGTATCGGGGGGGCCATCGATTTT
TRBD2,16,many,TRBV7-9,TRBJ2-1,CASSFGGVPPYNEQFF,TGTGCCAGCAGCTTTGGGGGGGTTCCCCCGTACAATGAGCAGTTCTTC
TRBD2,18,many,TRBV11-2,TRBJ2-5,CASSLVLAGGPIQETQYF,TGTGCCAGCAGCTTAGTCCTAGCGGGGGGTCCCATTCAAGAGACCCAGTACTTC
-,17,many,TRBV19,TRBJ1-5,CASTTPGLIPTNQPQHF,TGTGCCAGTACCACACCCGGACTGATACCCACCAATCAACCCCAGCATTTT
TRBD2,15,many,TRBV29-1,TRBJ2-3,CSVVLAGGRTDTQYF,TGCAGCGTTGTATTAGCGGGGGGCCGCACAGATACGCAGTATTTT
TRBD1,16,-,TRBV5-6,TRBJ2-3,CASSIYRGPSTDTQYF,TGTGCCAGCAGCATCTACAGGGGGCCGTCCACAGATACGCAGTATTTT
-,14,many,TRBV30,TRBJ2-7,CAWSVPGAQDEQYF,TGTGCCTGGAGTGTACCGGGGGCTCAGGACGAGCAGTACTTC
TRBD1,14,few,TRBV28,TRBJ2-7,CASSPDRDSYEQYF,TGTGCCAGCAGTCCCGACAGGGACTCCTACGAGCAGTACTTC
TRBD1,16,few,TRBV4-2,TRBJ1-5,CASSQDRGDSNQPQHF,TGTGCCAGCAGCCAGGACAGGGGCGATAGCAATCAGCCCCAGCATTTT
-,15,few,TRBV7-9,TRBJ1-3,CASLPVNRLGNTIYF,TGTGCCAGCCTCCCGGTGAACAGGTTGGGAAACACCATATATTTT
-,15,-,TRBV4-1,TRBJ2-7,CASSPLGGGTYEQYF,TGCGCCAGCAGCCCCTTGGGGGGTGGGACCTACGAGCAGTACTTC
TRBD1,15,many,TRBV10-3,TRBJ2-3,CAISEDRDETDTQYF,TGTGCCATCAGTGAGGACAGGGACGAGACAGATACGCAGTATTTT
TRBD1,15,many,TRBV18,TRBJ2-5,CASSAYGTGSETQYF,TGTGCCAGCTCAGCGTACGGGACAGGCTCTGAGACCCAGTACTTC
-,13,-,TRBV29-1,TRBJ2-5,CSVEFSFLGAQYF,TGCAGCGTTGAATTCAGCTTCCTGGGGGCCCAGTACTTC
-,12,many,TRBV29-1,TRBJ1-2,CSVETRGSGYTF,TGCAGCGTTGAAACTCGGGGCAGTGGCTACACCTTC
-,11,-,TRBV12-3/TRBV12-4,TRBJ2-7,CASSFRAEQYF,TGTGCCAGCAGTTTTAGGGCAGAGCAGTACTTC
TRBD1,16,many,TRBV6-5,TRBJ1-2,CASSYGTGGFEDGYTF,TGTGCCAGCAGTTATGGGACAGGGGGCTTCGAGGATGGCTACACCTTC
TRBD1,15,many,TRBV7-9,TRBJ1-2,CASSATGTETYGYTF,TGTGCCAGCAGCGCAACCGGGACAGAGACATATGGCTACACCTTC
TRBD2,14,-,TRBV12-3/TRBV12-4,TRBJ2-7,CASSSQGGRYEQYF,TGTGCCAGCAGCTCTCAGGGAGGGCGCTACGAGCAGTACTTC
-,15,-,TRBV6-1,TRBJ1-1,CASSSSGALNTEAFF,TGTGCCAGCAGTTCGTCGGGAGCTCTGAACACTGAAGCTTTCTTT
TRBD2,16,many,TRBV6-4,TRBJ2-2,CASSRTSGMGTGELFF,TGTGCCAGCAGTCGGACTAGCGGGATGGGAACCGGGGAGCTGTTTTTT
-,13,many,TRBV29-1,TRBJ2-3,CSVVEFSTDTQYF,TGCAGCGTTGTGGAATTTAGCACAGATACGCAGTATTTT
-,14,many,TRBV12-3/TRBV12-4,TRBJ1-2,CASTPAGGGYGYTF,TGTGCCAGCACCCCCGCGGGGGGCGGCTATGGCTACACCTTC
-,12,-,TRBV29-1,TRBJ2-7,CSAAKNSYEQYF,TGCAGCGCAGCGAAAAACTCCTACGAGCAGTACTTC
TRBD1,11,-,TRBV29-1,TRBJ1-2,CSVAGTGRYTF,TGCAGCGTTGCCGGGACAGGCCGCTACACCTTC
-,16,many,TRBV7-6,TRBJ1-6,CASSLGGPGPNSPLHF,TGTGCCAGCAGCTTAGGCGGGCCCGGTCCCAATTCACCCCTCCACTTT
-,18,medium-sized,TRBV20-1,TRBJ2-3,CSAPKAGAGSAGTDTQYF,TGCAGTGCTCCCAAGGCCGGGGCGGGGAGCGCGGGGACAGATACGCAGTATTTT
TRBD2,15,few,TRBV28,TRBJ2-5,CASSLATSGARTQYF,TGTGCCAGCAGTTTGGCCACTAGCGGGGCCCGGACCCAGTACTTC
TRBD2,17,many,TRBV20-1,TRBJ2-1,CSAKKHAGTRRGNEQFF,TGCAGTGCTAAGAAACATGCCGGGACTAGAAGGGGCAATGAGCAGTTCTTC
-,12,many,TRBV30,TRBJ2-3,CACSASADTQYF,TGTGCCTGTTCAGCTTCAGCAGATACGCAGTATTTT
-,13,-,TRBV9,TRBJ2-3,CASSVAGGNTQYF,TGTGCCAGCAGCGTAGCCGGGGGAAATACGCAGTATTTT
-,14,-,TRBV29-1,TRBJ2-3,CSVEDSSSTDTQYF,TGCAGCGTTGAAGATAGCTCCAGCACAGATACGCAGTATTTT
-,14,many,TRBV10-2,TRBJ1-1,CASSSSMGNTEAFF,TGCGCCAGCAGTTCAAGTATGGGGAACACTGAAGCTTTCTTT
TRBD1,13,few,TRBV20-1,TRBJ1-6,CSAATGDNSPLHF,TGCAGTGCCGCGACAGGGGATAATTCACCCCTCCACTTT